This TCR beta chain was recovered during a study of T-cell reconstitution after alpha-beta-depleted transplantation in children. Library preparation (for TCRbeta) was performed with unique molecular identifiers. Each CDR3 protein gets one entry after TCRdb re-called the PCR reads with MiXCR. The repertoire holds around 360,000 distinct CDR3 sequences, 9% to 12% seen once, with around 2.5% in the top ten. The CDR3 length is 13 residues. V dropped 4 bases and J dropped 9 bases, with 13 bases sitting between them. From germline, CDR1 is MNHEY and CDR2 SVGEGT. This receptor was obtained from a human donor who donated a stem cell graft to a child with acute lymphoblastic leukemia. Sequencing used PBMCs from the stem cell graft donor, obtained from the stem cell graft. This rearrangement joins TRBV6-2 or TRBV6-3 to TRBJ2-4, with D perhaps given as TRBD1 or TRBD2 (5 bases each). CDR3: CASSWGPSGIQYF. CDR3 bases: TGTGCCAGCAGTTGGGGACCATCCGGCATTCAGTACTTC.